The TCR delta chain described here comes from a study of Vδ1+ human thymocytes. Broader study findings: Around 20% of thymic delta-chain sequences were Vdelta2, with few Vdelta3, unlike blood Vdelta1+ controls. Thymic TRG and TRD repertoires appeared highly polyclonal, with Gaussian CDR3 length distributions. Donors shared many TRG clonotypes but few TRD clonotypes.

Worth noting for this clone: Antigen: not known.

V shed 0 bases and J 7 bases; nucleotides not matched to a gene: 22. The CDR3 runs 20 residues. Per germline, CDR1 TSWWSYY and CDR2 QGS. Sequences come from RNA converted to cDNA by reverse transcription. The CDR3 regions were amplified by multiplex PCR from V-gene primers to a constant-region primer. TCRdb repeated clone calling on the multiplex PCR reads with CATT. This table has over 65,000 delta-chain clones, around 34% appearing once. Alphabeta T cells were depleted, then CD3+ Vdelta1+ Vdelta2- thymocytes were FACS-sorted. Sorted Vdelta1+ thymocytes were about 97% to 99.6% pure. This TCR was sampled from a boy younger than two who had congenital heart surgery. The specimen was Vdelta1+ gamma-delta thymocytes from the thymus. The subset here: FACS-sorted CD3+ TCRalphabeta- TCRVdelta1+ TCRVdelta2- thymocytes. The chain joins TRDV1 to TRDJ1; 8 bases align to TRDD3. The CDR3 protein is CALGELTFRTSILGVGKLIF. The CDR3, as DNA: TGTGCTCTTGGGGAACTAACTTTCAGGACTAGCATACTGGGGGTTGGTAAACTCATCTTT.